Presented here are 29 T cell receptor beta chains from one specimen sequenced in a study of patients and donors after allogeneic stem cell transplantation. TCRdb called the RT-PCR reads again in MiXCR, with one record for every CDR3 protein. The repertoire has more than 150,000 distinct CDR3 sequences, 24% of them found once; the top ten carry more than 25%. Sample: blood, either unsorted or a sorted T cell fraction (not recorded which). All receptors come from a human donor who was either an allogeneic HSCT recipient or a stem cell or donor lymphocyte infusion donor (not recorded which). It is not recorded whose cells these are; they may come from a transplant donor.

This clonotype was detected ten times or more. The chain uses TRBV6-2 or TRBV6-3 and TRBJ1-1; 7 bases agree with TRBD1. The CDR3 length is 15 residues. The germline CDR1 and CDR2 sequences are MNHEY and SVGEGT. Germline trimming cut 7 bases from V and 3 bases from J; bases unmatched to any gene: 11. The CDR3 DNA sequence: TGTGCCAGCAAGAAGGGGGCGCGAATGGACACTGAAGCTTTCTTT. Protein sequence: CASKKGARMDTEAFF.

The genes are TRBV18 and TRBJ1-5, with unresolved D. The CDR3 loop spans 15 amino acids. Germline assignment: CDR1 KGHSH and CDR2 LQKENI. Trimming took off 2 bases at V and 0 bases at J, with 8 bases between the two ends. For the CDR3, the DNA is TGTGCCAGCTCACCAGGGGTTTTTAGCAATCAGCCCCAGCATTTT. This translates into CASSPGVFSNQPQHF. The whole variable domain, remainder taken from reference TRBV18 and TRBJ1-5, is NAGVMQNPRHLVRRRGQEARLRCSPMKGHSHVYWYRQLPEEGLKFMVYLQKENIIDESGMPKERFSAEFPKEGPSILRIQQVVRGDSAAYFCASSPGVFSNQPQHFGDGTRLSIL.

This clonotype was seen a few times. J is TRBJ2-3 and V is TRBV5-1; 11 nucleotides align to TRBD2. Germline CDR1 and CDR2: SGHRS and YFSETQ. This CDR3 has 17 amino acids. The trim removed 4 bases at V and 2 bases at J, leaving 9 bases unmatched. CDR3 loop: CASSLAPGLADTDTQYF. The CDR3 coding sequence is TGCGCCAGCAGCCTCGCACCGGGACTAGCGGACACAGATACGCAGTATTTT.

This chain connects TRBV27 to TRBJ2-3; D is ambiguous. The CDR3 covers 11 residues. V lost 6 bases to trimming and J lost 4 bases, with 5 bases between them. Germline CDR1 MNHEY, CDR2 SMNVEV (reference sequence). CDR3 protein: CASRRSDTQYF. CDR3 sequence (DNA): TGTGCCAGCAGGAGGTCAGATACGCAGTATTTT.

This chain connects TRBV9 to TRBJ1-1, with 7 bases matching TRBD1. The CDR3 is 14 amino acids. The junction had 4 bases not matched to a gene; V was cut back by 3 bases and J by 2 bases. Germline assignment: CDR1 SGDLS and CDR2 YYNGEE. The DNA of the CDR3 is TGTGCCAGCAGCGGCCGGGACAGCAACACTGAAGCTTTCTTT. Its translation: CASSGRDSNTEAFF.

This clonotype was found a few times. The chain recombines TRBV2 with TRBJ1-2; D is unresolved. The CDR3 contains 13 residues. Per germline, CDR1 SNHLY and CDR2 FYNNEI. Trimming left V 0 bases short and J 4 bases short, with 6 bases between. CDR3 region: CASSEAGPYGYTF. The DNA of the CDR3 is TGTGCCAGCAGTGAAGCAGGCCCCTATGGCTACACCTTC.

The rearrangement joins TRBV29-1 to TRBJ2-1; 8 positions match TRBD2. CDR3 length equals 14 residues. Germline V gene sequence: CDR1 SQVTM, CDR2 ANQGSEA. V was pared by 7 bases and J by 4 bases, with 9 bases of the junction left unmatched. CDR3 residues: CSGRGTRSYNEQFF. Here the CDR3 DNA reads TGCAGCGGCCGCGGGACTAGGTCATACAATGAGCAGTTCTTC.

This clonotype was picked up many times. The junction departs from the called germline gene at one end, perhaps through a read error. CDR3 coding DNA: TGTGCCAGCAGCTTAGGGGGGAACACTGAAGCTTTCTTT. This encodes CASSLGGNTEAFF. The chain recombines TRBV5-1 with TRBJ1-1, with D tentatively TRBD1 (6 bases). This CDR3 contains 13 residues. Germline-derived CDR1 and CDR2 are SGHRS and YFSETQ.

This chain connects TRBV12-3 or TRBV12-4 to TRBJ2-3; 11 bases line up with TRBD1. Trimming at V came to 6 bases and at J to 6 bases, leaving 8 bases not matched to a gene. The CDR3 totals 15 residues. Here the CDR3 DNA reads TGTGCCAGCAGCTCGGACAGGGGGCAAGGGGATACGCAGTATTTT. It translates to CASSSDRGQGDTQYF.

CDR3: CASSLSGTGSTEAFF. The CDR3 DNA is TGTGCCAGCAGTTTATCCGGGACAGGGAGCACTGAAGCTTTCTTT. The V gene is TRBV27, the J gene TRBJ1-1; TRBD1 agrees at 9 bases. The germline V gene has CDR1 MNHEY and CDR2 SMNVEV (reference sequence). The CDR3 length is 15 residues. J gave up 4 bases and V 0 bases, and 3 bases lay outside the gene matches.

The chain couples TRBV24-1 to TRBJ2-1; unclear D gene. CDR3 length: 11 residues. V was shortened by 1 base and J by 8 bases, with 2 bases between the two germline ends. Germline-derived CDR1 and CDR2 are KGHDR and SFDVKD. The CDR3 sequence: CATSDFDEQFF. The CDR3 nucleotides read TGTGCCACCAGTGATTTCGATGAGCAGTTCTTC.

The sample holds a few counts of this clonotype. The rearrangement uses TRBV20-1 and TRBJ1-6, with unresolved D. Germline V gene data show CDR1 as DFQATT and CDR2 as SNEGSKA (reference sequence). Trimming took off 5 bases at V and 9 bases at J, with 11 bases between the two ends. The CDR3 covers 12 residues. The CDR3 sequence: CSAQRESSPLHF. CDR3 bases: TGCAGTGCTCAGAGGGAAAGTTCACCCCTCCACTTT.

This sequence joins TRBV5-1 and TRBJ2-7; no definite D call. The V and J ends lost 0 bases and 0 bases respectively, with 4 bases between them. The germline V gene has CDR1 SGHRS and CDR2 YFSETQ. This CDR3 comprises 13 residues. The CDR3 DNA sequence: TGCGCCAGCAGCTTGGAGAGCTCCTACGAGCAGTACTTC. It specifies CASSLESSYEQYF.

This chain links TRBV3-1 with TRBJ2-3; D possibly corresponds to TRBD1 (5 bases). The length of the CDR3 is 12 residues. V shed 4 bases and J shed 4 bases, with 6 bases lying between them. Germline V gene data show CDR1 as LGHDT and CDR2 as YNNKEL (reference sequence). Here the CDR3 DNA reads TGTGCCAGCAGCCCCAGGGCAGATACGCAGTATTTT. Translation: CASSPRADTQYF.

The rearrangement joins TRBV3-1 to TRBJ1-4; TRBD1 is a possible D gene (5 bases). The germline V gene encodes CDR1 LGHDT and CDR2 YNNKEL (reference sequence). Trimming cost V 0 bases and J 8 bases, with 10 bases left between them. The CDR3 consists of 14 residues. The CDR3 nucleotides are TGTGCCAGCAGCCAAGATGGGGGGTCCGAAAAACTGTTTTTT. Amino acids: CASSQDGGSEKLFF.

The V call is TRBV20-1, the J call TRBJ1-1; possibly TRBD1 for D (6 bases). CDR3 length equals 15 residues. The ends were cut back, 1 base at V and 5 bases at J, with 17 bases in the middle. CDR1 is DFQATT, CDR2 SNEGSKA, per germline (reference sequence). The CDR3 loop is CSARVIQGRLTEAFF. The CDR3 region has the DNA TGCAGTGCTAGAGTCATTCAGGGGCGCTTGACTGAAGCTTTCTTT.

The rearrangement links TRBV5-1 to TRBJ1-2; TRBD1 matches 7 bases. V was clipped by 1 base and J by 2 bases; unmatched bases: 11. The CDR3 extends over 17 amino acids. Per the germline V gene, CDR1 is SGHRS and CDR2 is YFSETQ. CDR3 coding DNA: TGCGCCAGCAGCTTGTCCGATCGGGACAGACTAAACTATGGCTACACCTTC. Its protein is CASSLSDRDRLNYGYTF.

Written as DNA, the CDR3 is TGCAGTGCTCTCACTCGACAGGCAGGGAACACTGAAGCTTTCTTT. Translation gives CSALTRQAGNTEAFF. The rearrangement joins TRBV20-1 to TRBJ1-1, with D maybe TRBD1 (6 bases). Germline V CDR1 and CDR2: DFQATT, SNEGSKA (reference sequence). The V gene lost 5 bases and the J gene lost 1 base, with 17 bases spanning the gap. CDR3 length equals 15 residues.

The chain links TRBV5-5 to TRBJ1-2, with D possibly matching TRBD1 (5 bases). This CDR3 is 13 amino acids long. Germline CDR1 reads SGHKS; CDR2 reads YYEKEE (reference sequence). Deletions cut 5 bases from V and 2 bases from J, with 10 bases between. Here the CDR3 DNA reads TGTGCCAGCAGTACAGGAGAAAACTATGGCTACACCTTC. Protein sequence: CASSTGENYGYTF.

The chain uses TRBV12-3 or TRBV12-4 and TRBJ1-6; maybe TRBD1 (5 bases). This CDR3 spans 15 amino acids. V was clipped by 5 bases and J by 4 bases, with 12 bases between them. CDR3 residues: CASSQGVEYNSPLHF. CDR3 sequence (DNA): TGTGCCAGCAGTCAGGGTGTGGAGTATAATTCACCCCTCCACTTT.

This chain links TRBV7-9 with TRBJ1-2; D possibly corresponds to TRBD1 (5 bases). The length of the CDR3 is 16 residues. Per germline, CDR1 SEHNR and CDR2 FQNEAQ (reference sequence). The V end was cut by 5 bases, the J end by 7 bases, with 23 bases between. The DNA for the CDR3 is TGTGCCAGCAGCCAAGGATGGGGCCTGGATATCCGTGGCTACACCTTC. Protein product: CASSQGWGLDIRGYTF.

V is TRBV7-2 and J is TRBJ1-5; D is uncertain. The CDR3 contains 13 residues. CDR1 is SGHTA and CDR2 is FQGNSA in the germline V gene. The ends were cut back, 1 base at V and 5 bases at J, with 6 bases in the middle. This chain's CDR3 is CASSLDTDQPQHF. The CDR3 DNA follows: TGTGCCAGCAGCTTAGATACAGATCAGCCCCAGCATTTT.

This clonotype was found a few times. The chain couples TRBV6-6 to TRBJ2-3, with 7 positions matching TRBD1. V was clipped by 5 bases and J by 5 bases; unmatched bases: 7. The CDR3 consists of 14 residues. Germline V gene sequence: CDR1 MNHNY, CDR2 SVGAGI (reference sequence). This CDR3 is CASSKQGFEDTQYF. The CDR3 bases are TGTGCCAGCAGTAAACAGGGGTTTGAAGATACGCAGTATTTT.

The table lists this clonotype with a count of one. V usage is TRBV14 and J usage is TRBJ2-1; D is unclear. There are 17 residues in the CDR3. Deletions cut 0 bases from V and 0 bases from J, with 12 bases between. Per the germline V gene, CDR1 is SGHDN and CDR2 is FVKESK. CDR3 sequence (DNA): TGTGCCAGCAGCCAAGATCTAAGCCTAGTCTCCTACAATGAGCAGTTCTTC. Translating gives CASSQDLSLVSYNEQFF.

This clonotype was picked up one time. The rearrangement links TRBV12-3 or TRBV12-4 to TRBJ2-3; D is perhaps TRBD1 (5 bases). CDR3 length equals 16 residues. Trimming stripped 6 bases from V and 4 bases from J, with 20 bases between. The CDR3 spells CASSSLQGNSADTQYF. The CDR3 DNA is TGTGCCAGCAGCTCGCTCCAGGGTAATTCCGCAGATACGCAGTATTTT.

The CDR3, as DNA: TGTGCCTGGAAGCTGAGCGGGGGGAACACCGGGGAGCTGTTTTTT. It codes for CAWKLSGGNTGELFF. This chain uses TRBV30 with TRBJ2-2, with 8 bases that match TRBD2. Germline V CDR1 and CDR2: GTSNPN, SVGIG (reference sequence). Trimming took 4 bases from V and 1 from J; bases not matched to a gene: 5. The CDR3 extends over 15 amino acids.

The V and J genes are TRBV20-1 and TRBJ2-5; tentatively, D is TRBD2 (6 bases). The germline CDR1 and CDR2 sequences are DFQATT and SNEGSKA (reference sequence). V was shortened by 3 bases and J by 5 bases, with 13 bases between the two germline ends. The CDR3 totals 13 residues. The DNA for the CDR3 is TGCAGTGCTAGTTCGGACTATAAGGAGACCCAGTACTTC. The encoded protein is CSASSDYKETQYF.

Here the CDR3 reads CAISERGMDQPQHF. The CDR3 DNA sequence: TGTGCCATCAGTGAGAGGGGGATGGATCAGCCCCAGCATTTT. V and J are TRBV10-3 and TRBJ1-5, with D possibly being TRBD1 (6 bases). The CDR3 has 14 amino acids. Germline V lookup: CDR1 ENHRY, CDR2 SYGVKD. V was shortened by 2 bases and J by 5 bases, with 10 bases between the two germline ends.

This clonotype was observed a few times. At one of its ends the junction is not consistent with the germline gene, which may arise from a read error. The chain is built from TRBV20-1 and TRBJ2-1, with 11 bases matching TRBD2. This CDR3 contains 15 residues. Germline CDR1 and CDR2: DFQATT and SNEGSKA (reference sequence). DNA for the CDR3: TGCAGTGTTAGAGGGACTAGCGGAAACCTGGGTGAGCAGTTCTTC. It encodes CSVRGTSGNLGEQFF.